This T cell receptor (beta chain) appears in the sequencing data of a study of prognosis after radiotherapy for stage I lung cancer. The CDR3 is made up of 19 amino acids. Trimming left V 0 bases short and J 0 bases short, with 18 bases between. Germline-derived CDR1 and CDR2 are LGHNA and YNFKEQ. This clonotype has ten or more counts. Genomic DNA was subjected to two-round multiplex PCR for amplification of TCR beta CDR3. Primers specific to each TRBV and TRBJ gene drove first-round PCR. One entry per CDR3 protein, called by TCRdb with MiXCR from the multiplex PCR reads. The sample consists of fewer than 20,000 distinct CDR3 sequences, over 15% of them appearing once.

The chain employs TRBV4-2 and TRBJ2-1, with D tentatively TRBD2 (5 bases). The clonotype was recovered from a donor over 45 with non-small cell lung cancer. The sequencing used PBMCs, collected before or after stereotactic body radiation therapy (not recorded which). CDR3 DNA: TGTGCCAGCAGCCAAGAATATCGTGGGAGTAATCCCTCCTACAATGAGCAGTTCTTC. This gives the protein CASSQEYRGSNPSYNEQFF.